The clone carrying this TCR beta chain was observed a few times. This CDR3 comprises 16 residues. The trim removed 4 bases at V and 7 bases at J, leaving 7 bases unmatched. Germline V gene data show CDR1 as MNHEY and CDR2 as SMNVEV (reference sequence). The sample belongs to a study of blood T cell repertoires in COVID-19. Study as a whole: COVID-19 samples collected from the United States, Italy and Spain covered acute and convalescent phases. PBMCs, B-cell-depleted T cells, or T cells were the source of the cDNA or gDNA that made up the material.

Per the original data handling: The authors estimated nucleated cell counts from reference gene primer amplification. Using immunoSEQ multiplex PCR, the repertoire was profiled, and TCRdb retains in-frame clones only, with some absent. The V and J calls and the clone size are those of that table, but D and trimming were determined from the DNA. The table has 100,000 or so clones, approximately 85% seen once. The receptor comes from a man in his forties or fifties with acute or convalescent COVID-19. Sequenced material: peripheral blood. This chain uses TRBV27 with TRBJ1-4; 12 bases map to TRBD1. The CDR3 coding sequence is TGTGCCAGCAGTTCAACCGGGACAGGGGGCGTTGAAAAACTGTTTTTT. Translated: CASSSTGTGGVEKLFF.